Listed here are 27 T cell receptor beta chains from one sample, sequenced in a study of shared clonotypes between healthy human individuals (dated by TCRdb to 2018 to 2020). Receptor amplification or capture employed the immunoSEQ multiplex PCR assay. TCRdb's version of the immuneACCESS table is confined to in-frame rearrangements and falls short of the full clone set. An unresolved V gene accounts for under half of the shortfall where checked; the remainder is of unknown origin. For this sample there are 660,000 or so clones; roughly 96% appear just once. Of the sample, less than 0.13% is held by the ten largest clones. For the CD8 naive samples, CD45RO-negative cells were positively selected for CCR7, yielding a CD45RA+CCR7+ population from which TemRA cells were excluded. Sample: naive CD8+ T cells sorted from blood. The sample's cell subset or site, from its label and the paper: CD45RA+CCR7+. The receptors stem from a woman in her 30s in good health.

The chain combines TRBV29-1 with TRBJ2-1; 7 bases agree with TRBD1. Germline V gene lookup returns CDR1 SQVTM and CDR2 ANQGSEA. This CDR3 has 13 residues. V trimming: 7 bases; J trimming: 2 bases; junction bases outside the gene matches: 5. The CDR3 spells CSAGTATYNEQFF. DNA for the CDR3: TGCAGCGCGGGGACAGCTACCTACAATGAGCAGTTCTTC.

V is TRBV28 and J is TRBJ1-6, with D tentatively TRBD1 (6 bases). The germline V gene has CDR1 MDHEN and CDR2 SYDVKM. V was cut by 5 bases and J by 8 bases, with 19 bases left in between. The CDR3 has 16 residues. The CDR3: CASSHRVRVTYSPLHF. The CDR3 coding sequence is TGTGCCAGCAGTCACAGGGTTCGGGTTACTTATTCACCCCTCCACTTT.

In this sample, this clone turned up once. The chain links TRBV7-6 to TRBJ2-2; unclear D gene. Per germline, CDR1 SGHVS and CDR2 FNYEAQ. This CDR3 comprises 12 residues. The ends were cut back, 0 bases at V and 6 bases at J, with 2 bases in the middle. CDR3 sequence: CASSLASGELFF. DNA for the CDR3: TGTGCCAGCAGCTTAGCGTCCGGGGAGCTGTTTTTT. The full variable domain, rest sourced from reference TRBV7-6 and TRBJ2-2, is GAGVSQSPRYKVTKRGQDVALRCDPISGHVSLYWYRQALGQGPEFLTYFNYEAQQDKSGLPNDRFSAERPEGSISTLTIQRTEQRDSAMYRCASSLASGELFFGEGSRLTVL.

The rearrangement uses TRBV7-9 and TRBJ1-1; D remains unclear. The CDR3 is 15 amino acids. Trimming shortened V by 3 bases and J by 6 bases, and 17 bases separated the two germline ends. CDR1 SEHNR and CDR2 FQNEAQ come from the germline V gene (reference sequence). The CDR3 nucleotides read TGTGCCAGCAGCTTTTTTGAGAGGTCAGACCCTGAAGCTTTCTTT. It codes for CASSFFERSDPEAFF. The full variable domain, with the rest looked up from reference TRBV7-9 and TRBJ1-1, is DTGVSQNPRHKITKRGQNVTFRCDPISEHNRLYWYRQTLGQGPEFLTYFQNEAQLEKSRLLSDRFSAERPKGSFSTLEIQRTEQGDSAMYLCASSFFERSDPEAFFGQGTRLTVV.

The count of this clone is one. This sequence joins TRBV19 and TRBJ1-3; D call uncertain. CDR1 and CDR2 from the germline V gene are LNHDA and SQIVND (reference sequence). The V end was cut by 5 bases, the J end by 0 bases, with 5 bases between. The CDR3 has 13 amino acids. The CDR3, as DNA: TGTGCCAGTAGTCCTGTCTCTGGAAACACCATATATTTT. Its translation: CASSPVSGNTIYF. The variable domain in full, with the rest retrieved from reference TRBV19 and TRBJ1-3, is DGGITQSPKYLFRKEGQNVTLSCEQNLNHDAMYWYRQDPGQGLRLIYYSQIVNDFQKGDIAEGYSVSREKKESFPLTVTSAQKNPTAFYLCASSPVSGNTIYFGEGSWLTVV.

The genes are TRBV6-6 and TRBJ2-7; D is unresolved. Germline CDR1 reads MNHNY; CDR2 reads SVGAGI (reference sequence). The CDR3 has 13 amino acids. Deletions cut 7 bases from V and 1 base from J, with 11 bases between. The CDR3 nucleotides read TGTGCCAGCATCCAGGACGTTTCCTACGAGCAGTACTTC. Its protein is CASIQDVSYEQYF.

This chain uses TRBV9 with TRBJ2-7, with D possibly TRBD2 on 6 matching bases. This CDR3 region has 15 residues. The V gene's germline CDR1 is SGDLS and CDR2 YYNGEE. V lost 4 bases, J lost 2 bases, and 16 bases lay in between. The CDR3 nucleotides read TGTGCCAGCAGCCCGGTGGGAGGCAGACCCTACGAGCAGTACTTC. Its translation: CASSPVGGRPYEQYF.

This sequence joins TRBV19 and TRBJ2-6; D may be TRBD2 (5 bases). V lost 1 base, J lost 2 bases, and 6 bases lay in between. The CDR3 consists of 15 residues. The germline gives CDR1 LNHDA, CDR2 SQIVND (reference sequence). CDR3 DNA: TGTGCCAGTAGTATAGTCGGGACTGGGGCCAACGTCCTGACTTTC. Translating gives CASSIVGTGANVLTF. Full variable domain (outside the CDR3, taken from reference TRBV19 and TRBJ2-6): DGGITQSPKYLFRKEGQNVTLSCEQNLNHDAMYWYRQDPGQGLRLIYYSQIVNDFQKGDIAEGYSVSREKKESFPLTVTSAQKNPTAFYLCASSIVGTGANVLTFGAGSRLTVL.

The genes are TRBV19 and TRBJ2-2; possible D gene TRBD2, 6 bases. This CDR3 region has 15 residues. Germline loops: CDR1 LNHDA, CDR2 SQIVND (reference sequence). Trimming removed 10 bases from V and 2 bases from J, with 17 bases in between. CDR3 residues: CANTPGSGNTGELFF. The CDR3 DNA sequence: TGTGCCAATACCCCAGGTAGCGGAAACACCGGGGAGCTGTTTTTT.

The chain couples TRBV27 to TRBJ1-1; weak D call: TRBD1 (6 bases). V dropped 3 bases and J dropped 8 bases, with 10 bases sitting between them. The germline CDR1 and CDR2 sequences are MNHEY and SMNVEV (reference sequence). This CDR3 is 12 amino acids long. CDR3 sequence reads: CASSFPGQEAFF. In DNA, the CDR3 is TGTGCCAGCAGTTTCCCCGGACAGGAAGCTTTCTTT.

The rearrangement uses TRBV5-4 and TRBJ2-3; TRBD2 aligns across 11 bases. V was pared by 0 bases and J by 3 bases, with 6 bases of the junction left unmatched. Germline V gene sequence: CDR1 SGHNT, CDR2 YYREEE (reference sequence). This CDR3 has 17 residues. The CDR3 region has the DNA TGTGCCAGCAGCTTGGGGGGACTAGCGGAGTCGACAGATACGCAGTATTTT. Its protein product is CASSLGGLAESTDTQYF.

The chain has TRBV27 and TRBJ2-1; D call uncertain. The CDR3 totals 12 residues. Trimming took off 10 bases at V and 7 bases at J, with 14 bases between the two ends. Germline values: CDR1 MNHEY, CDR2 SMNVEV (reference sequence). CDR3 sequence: CATYRAKNEQFF. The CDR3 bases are TGTGCCACCTACCGGGCCAAAAATGAGCAGTTCTTC.

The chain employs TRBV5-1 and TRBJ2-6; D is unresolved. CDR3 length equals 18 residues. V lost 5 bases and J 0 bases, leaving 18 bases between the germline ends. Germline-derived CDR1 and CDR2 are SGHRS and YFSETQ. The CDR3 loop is CASRPWGTHPSGANVLTF. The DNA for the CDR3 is TGCGCCAGCAGACCCTGGGGTACCCACCCCTCTGGGGCCAACGTCCTGACTTTC.

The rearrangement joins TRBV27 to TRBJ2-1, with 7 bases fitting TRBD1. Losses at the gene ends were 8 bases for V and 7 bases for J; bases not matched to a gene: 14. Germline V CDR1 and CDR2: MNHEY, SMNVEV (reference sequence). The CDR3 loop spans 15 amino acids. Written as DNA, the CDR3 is TGTGCCAGCGGGGAATATAAGAACAGGGGAAATGAGCAGTTCTTC. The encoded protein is CASGEYKNRGNEQFF.

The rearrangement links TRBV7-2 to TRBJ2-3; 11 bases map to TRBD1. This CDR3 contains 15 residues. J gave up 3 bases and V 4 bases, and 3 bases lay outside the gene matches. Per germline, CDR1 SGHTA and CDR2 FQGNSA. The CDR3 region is CASSWTGGLTDTQYF. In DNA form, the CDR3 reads TGTGCCAGCAGCTGGACAGGGGGCCTTACAGATACGCAGTATTTT.

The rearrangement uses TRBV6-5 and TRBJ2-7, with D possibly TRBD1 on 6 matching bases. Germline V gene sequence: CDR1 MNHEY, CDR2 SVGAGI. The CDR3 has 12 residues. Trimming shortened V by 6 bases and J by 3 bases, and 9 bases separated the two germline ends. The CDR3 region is CASRDSFYEQYF. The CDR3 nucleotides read TGTGCCAGCAGGGACAGTTTCTACGAGCAGTACTTC.

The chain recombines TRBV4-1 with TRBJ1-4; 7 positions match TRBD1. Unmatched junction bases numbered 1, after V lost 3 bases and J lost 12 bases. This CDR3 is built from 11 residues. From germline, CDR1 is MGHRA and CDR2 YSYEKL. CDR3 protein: CASSQGTELFF. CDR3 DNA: TGCGCCAGCAGCCAGGGGACAGAACTGTTTTTT.

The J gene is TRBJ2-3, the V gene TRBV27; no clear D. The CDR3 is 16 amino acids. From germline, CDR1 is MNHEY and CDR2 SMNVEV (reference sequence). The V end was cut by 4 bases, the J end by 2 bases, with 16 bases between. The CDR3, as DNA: TGTGCCAGCAGTTCCTACTCTGGGGAACACACAGATACGCAGTATTTT. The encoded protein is CASSSYSGEHTDTQYF.

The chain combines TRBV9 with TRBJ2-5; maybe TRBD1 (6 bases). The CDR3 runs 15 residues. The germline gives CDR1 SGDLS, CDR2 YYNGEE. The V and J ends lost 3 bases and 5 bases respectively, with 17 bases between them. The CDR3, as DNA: TGTGCCAGCAGCGATACTACAGGGTCGGGGGAGACCCAGTACTTC. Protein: CASSDTTGSGETQYF.

The CDR3 nucleotides read TGTGCCAGCAGTTTTTCCCCCTCGGCGGTTGAGCAGTTCTTC. Translation gives CASSFSPSAVEQFF. The V call is TRBV28, the J call TRBJ2-1; D ambiguous. The CDR3 is 14 residues long. V was trimmed by 3 bases and J by 9 bases, leaving 15 bases between them. Germline assignment: CDR1 MDHEN and CDR2 SYDVKM.

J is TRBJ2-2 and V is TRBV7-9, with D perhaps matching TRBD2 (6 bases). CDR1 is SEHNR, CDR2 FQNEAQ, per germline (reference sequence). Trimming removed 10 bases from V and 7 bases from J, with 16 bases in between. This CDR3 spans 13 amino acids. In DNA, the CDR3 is TGTGCCACCGCGGCGGTGGGACTCGGGGAGCTGTTTTTT. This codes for CATAAVGLGELFF.

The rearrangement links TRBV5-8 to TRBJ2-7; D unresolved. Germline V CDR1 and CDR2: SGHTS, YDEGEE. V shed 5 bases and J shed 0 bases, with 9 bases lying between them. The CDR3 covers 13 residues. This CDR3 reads CASRKLSSYEQYF. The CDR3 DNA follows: TGTGCCAGCAGGAAACTAAGCTCCTACGAGCAGTACTTC.

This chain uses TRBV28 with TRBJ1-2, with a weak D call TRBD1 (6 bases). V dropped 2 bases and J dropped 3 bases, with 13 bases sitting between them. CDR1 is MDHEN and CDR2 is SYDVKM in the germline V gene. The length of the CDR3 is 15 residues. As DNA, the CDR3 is TGTGCCAGCAGTTTAAGGGGGGGCGCTTACTATGGCTACACCTTC. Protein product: CASSLRGGAYYGYTF.

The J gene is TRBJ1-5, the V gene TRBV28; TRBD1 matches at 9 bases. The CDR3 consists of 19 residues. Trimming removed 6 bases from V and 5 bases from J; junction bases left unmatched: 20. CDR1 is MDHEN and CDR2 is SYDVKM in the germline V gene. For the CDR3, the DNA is TGTGCCAGCAGCCGTGGGACAGGGAAAGTTCCCCGGCCGGATCAGCCCCAGCATTTT. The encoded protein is CASSRGTGKVPRPDQPQHF.

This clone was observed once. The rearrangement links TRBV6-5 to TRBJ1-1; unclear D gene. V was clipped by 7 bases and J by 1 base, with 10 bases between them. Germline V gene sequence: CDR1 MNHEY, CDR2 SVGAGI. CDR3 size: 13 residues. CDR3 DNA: TGTGCCAGCACCTACGCGGCGAACACTGAAGCTTTCTTT. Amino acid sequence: CASTYAANTEAFF.

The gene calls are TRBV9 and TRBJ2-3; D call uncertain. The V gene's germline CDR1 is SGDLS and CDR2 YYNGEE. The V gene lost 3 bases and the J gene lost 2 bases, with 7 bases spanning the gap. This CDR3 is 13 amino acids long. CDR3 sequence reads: CASSALTTDTQYF. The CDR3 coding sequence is TGTGCCAGCAGCGCCTTGACCACAGATACGCAGTATTTT.

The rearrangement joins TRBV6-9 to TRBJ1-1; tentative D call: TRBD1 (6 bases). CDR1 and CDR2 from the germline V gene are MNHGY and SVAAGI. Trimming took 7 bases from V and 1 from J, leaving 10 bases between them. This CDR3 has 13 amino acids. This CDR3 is CASIRQENTEAFF. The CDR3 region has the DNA TGTGCCAGCATCCGACAGGAGAACACTGAAGCTTTCTTT.